This T cell receptor beta chain was observed in a study of spatial heterogeneity in lung cancer. This sample's time point: sample taken at primary tumor resection. The donor group consisted of around 66 patients who had untreated, early-stage non-small cell lung cancer. V lost 4 bases to trimming and J lost 3 bases; unmatched junction nucleotides: 10. Germline CDR1 is SGHNT and CDR2 is YYREEE (reference sequence). The CDR3 runs to 16 residues. This clonotype was recorded many times. TCRdb re-called the 5' RACE reads through MiXCR, storing one row per CDR3 protein. The table has 6,500 to 8,500 distinct CDR3 sequences, roughly a tenth seen once; the top ten hold less than 30%.

The genes are TRBV5-4 and TRBJ2-7, with TRBD1 identical over 10 bases. The sample here was normal lung tissue next to the tumor, taken at surgery. This receptor was taken from a male donor with early-stage non-small cell lung cancer. For the CDR3, the DNA is TGTGCCAGCAGCGTGAACCGGGACAGGGGTTTCTACGAGCAGTACTTC. It yields the protein CASSVNRDRGFYEQYF.